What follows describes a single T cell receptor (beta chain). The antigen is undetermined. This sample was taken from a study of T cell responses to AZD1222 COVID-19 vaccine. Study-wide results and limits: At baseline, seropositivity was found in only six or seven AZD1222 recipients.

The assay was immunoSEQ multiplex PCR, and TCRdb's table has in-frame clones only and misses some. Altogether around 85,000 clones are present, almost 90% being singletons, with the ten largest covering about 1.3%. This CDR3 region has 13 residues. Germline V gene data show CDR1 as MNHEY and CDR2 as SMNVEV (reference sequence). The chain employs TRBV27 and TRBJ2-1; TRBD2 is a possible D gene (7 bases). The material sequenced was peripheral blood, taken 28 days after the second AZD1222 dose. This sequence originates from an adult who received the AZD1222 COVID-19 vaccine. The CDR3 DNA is TGTGCGGGGGGGCTCAGCTCCTACAATGAGCAGTTCTTC. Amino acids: CAGGLSSYNEQFF.